The sequence of this TCR beta chain was determined in a study of blood T cell repertoires in COVID-19. Per germline, CDR1 KGHDR and CDR2 SFDVKD. The CDR3 contains 14 residues. Losses at the gene ends were 4 bases for V and 7 bases for J; bases not matched to a gene: 4. This table comes from immunoSEQ multiplex PCR, and its TCRdb copy is limited to in-frame clones, with some not included. Counted here are tens of thousands of clones, roughly 92% occurring once; the ten biggest clones make up approximately 6%. Sample: peripheral blood. The origin of this receptor is a woman between 55 and 75 years old with active COVID-19. The J gene is TRBJ1-1, the V gene TRBV24-1; TRBD1 aligns across 11 bases. As DNA, the CDR3 is TGTGCCACCAGTGAGCCCGGGACAGGGGGTGAAGCTTTCTTT. Its translation: CATSEPGTGGEAFF.